This is a list of T cell receptor beta chains from one sample in a study of T-cell reconstitution after alpha-beta-depleted transplantation in children. In TCRdb, the PCR reads were re-called with MiXCR into one record per CDR3 protein. This sample has a few hundred thousand distinct CDR3 sequences; 9.7% occur once, and the top ten carry approximately 4.7%. The specimen was PBMCs from the stem cell graft donor, collected from the stem cell graft. These TCRs come from a human donor who donated a stem cell graft to a child with SCID. Each CDR3 is given with its conserved first and last residue. A D gene is named only where the DNA matches it firmly. Size is omitted from some rows. Given values are once, few, many or a class for expanded clones.

length,size,D,V,J,CDR3,DNA
14,many,.,TRBV5-1,TRBJ2-7,CASSLGFAVYEQYF,TGCGCCAGCAGCTTGGGATTCGCCGTCTACGAGCAGTACTTC
13,many,.,TRBV12-3/TRBV12-4,TRBJ1-2,CASSFGENYGYTF,TGTGCCAGCAGTTTTGGGGAGAACTATGGCTACACCTTC
12,many,.,TRBV20-1,TRBJ1-4,CSARDTAIKLFF,TGCAGTGCTAGAGATACGGCGATAAAACTGTTTTTT
14,many,.,TRBV27,TRBJ2-7,CASSLRAGVEEQYF,TGTGCCAGCAGCCTTAGGGCAGGGGTCGAGGAGCAGTACTTC
15,.,.,TRBV12-3/TRBV12-4,TRBJ2-6,CASLGTTSGANVLTF,TGTGCCAGCCTGGGGACGACCTCTGGGGCCAACGTCCTGACTTTC
18,many,TRBD1,TRBV11-3,TRBJ1-5,CASSLVGQGTDSNQPQHF,TGTGCCAGCAGCTTAGTTGGACAGGGGACTGATAGCAATCAGCCCCAGCATTTT
14,many,.,TRBV5-1,TRBJ2-1,CASSLGAVGNEQFF,TGCGCCAGCAGTCTGGGGGCGGTAGGAAATGAGCAGTTCTTC
15,many,TRBD1,TRBV5-1,TRBJ1-3,CASSFQGGSGNTIYF,TGCGCCAGCAGCTTCCAGGGGGGGTCTGGAAACACCATATATTTT
15,many,.,TRBV5-1,TRBJ2-3,CASSLVAASTDTQYF,TGCGCCAGCAGCTTGGTGGCAGCGAGCACAGATACGCAGTATTTT
10,many,.,TRBV20-1,TRBJ2-5,CSARVETQYF,TGCAGTGCTAGAGTGGAGACCCAGTACTTC
18,many,.,TRBV10-2,TRBJ2-5,CASSESGTVYWYQETQYF,TGCGCCAGCAGTGAGTCAGGGACGGTATATTGGTACCAAGAGACCCAGTACTTC
11,many,.,TRBV5-6,TRBJ2-1,CASTWDGEQFF,TGTGCCAGCACCTGGGACGGCGAGCAGTTCTTC
14,many,TRBD1,TRBV7-6,TRBJ2-2,CASSSGQPTGELFF,TGTGCCAGCAGCTCGGGACAGCCCACCGGGGAGCTGTTTTTT
14,many,TRBD1,TRBV7-2,TRBJ2-7,CASSPRTGTYEQYF,TGTGCCAGCAGCCCCAGGACAGGGACCTACGAGCAGTACTTC
13,many,TRBD1,TRBV20-1,TRBJ1-5,CSATGTDNQPQHF,TGCAGTGCTACCGGGACAGACAATCAGCCCCAGCATTTT
10,many,TRBD1,TRBV12-3/TRBV12-4,TRBJ1-1,CASSGQGIFF,TGTGCCAGCAGTGGACAGGGCATATTCTTT
16,many,.,TRBV7-8,TRBJ2-2,CASSLSQGANTGELFF,TGTGCCAGCAGCTTATCCCAGGGCGCGAACACCGGGGAGCTGTTTTTT
15,many,TRBD1,TRBV12-3/TRBV12-4,TRBJ2-7,CASSSGTGVSYEQYF,TGTGCCAGCAGTTCCGGGACAGGAGTTTCCTACGAGCAGTACTTC
15,few,.,TRBV14,TRBJ1-2,CASSQVYSPAYGYTF,TGTGCCAGCAGCCAAGTTTACAGTCCTGCCTATGGCTACACCTTC
12,few,.,TRBV7-2,TRBJ2-5,CASSPAQETQYF,TGTGCCAGCAGCCCGGCTCAAGAGACCCAGTACTTC
13,.,.,TRBV20-1,TRBJ1-2,CSAAGQRDYGYTF,TGCAGTGCTGCCGGACAGAGGGACTATGGCTACACCTTC
18,many,TRBD1,TRBV10-3,TRBJ1-6,CAISESRTGGVYNSPLHF,TGTGCCATCAGTGAGTCTCGGACAGGGGGGGTCTATAATTCACCCCTCCACTTT
16,many,TRBD2,TRBV20-1,TRBJ2-4,CSAPWNFVGGLGIQYF,TGCAGTGCCCCCTGGAACTTTGTGGGGGGGTTGGGCATTCAGTACTTC
13,once,.,TRBV18,TRBJ1-2,CASGESLNYGYTF,TGTGCCAGCGGGGAAAGCCTAAACTATGGCTACACCTTC
15,many,.,TRBV5-1,TRBJ2-1,CASSWGGAHYNEQFF,TGCGCCAGCAGCTGGGGGGGGGCGCATTACAATGAGCAGTTCTTC
17,few,TRBD2,TRBV20-1,TRBJ2-7,CCARDRALAGEIYEQYF,TGCTGTGCTAGAGATCGTGCGCTAGCGGGGGAGATATACGAGCAGTACTTC
15,many,.,TRBV9,TRBJ2-7,CASSGGRDVSDEQYF,TGTGCCAGCAGCGGCGGCAGGGACGTGTCCGACGAGCAGTACTTC
15,few,.,TRBV20-1,TRBJ2-2,CSARVGGADTGELFF,TGCAGTGCCAGGGTGGGGGGGGCGGACACCGGGGAGCTGTTTTTT
14,many,.,TRBV6-5,TRBJ1-6,CASSYQGNRSPLHF,TGTGCCAGCAGTTACCAGGGGAATAGATCACCCCTCCACTTT
14,many,TRBD1,TRBV19,TRBJ1-5,CASSYRGSNQPQHF,TGTGCCAGTAGTTACAGGGGGAGCAATCAGCCCCAGCATTTT
14,many,.,TRBV12-3/TRBV12-4,TRBJ1-3,CASRDDRSGNTIYF,TGTGCCAGCCGAGACGACCGATCTGGAAACACCATATATTTT
15,many,TRBD2,TRBV6-1,TRBJ2-1,CATAPTSGGYNEQFF,TGTGCCACCGCCCCTACTAGCGGGGGTTACAATGAGCAGTTCTTC
11,many,.,TRBV5-1,TRBJ2-1,CASSFSDEQFF,TGCGCCAGCAGCTTCAGCGATGAGCAGTTCTTC
13,many,.,TRBV5-1,TRBJ2-5,CASSFSGEETQYF,TGTGCCAGCAGCTTTAGTGGGGAAGAGACCCAGTACTTC
18,many,TRBD1,TRBV4-2,TRBJ1-3,CASSQERAAGGIGNTIYF,TGTGCCAGCAGCCAAGAAAGGGCCGCAGGGGGTATAGGAAACACCATATATTTT